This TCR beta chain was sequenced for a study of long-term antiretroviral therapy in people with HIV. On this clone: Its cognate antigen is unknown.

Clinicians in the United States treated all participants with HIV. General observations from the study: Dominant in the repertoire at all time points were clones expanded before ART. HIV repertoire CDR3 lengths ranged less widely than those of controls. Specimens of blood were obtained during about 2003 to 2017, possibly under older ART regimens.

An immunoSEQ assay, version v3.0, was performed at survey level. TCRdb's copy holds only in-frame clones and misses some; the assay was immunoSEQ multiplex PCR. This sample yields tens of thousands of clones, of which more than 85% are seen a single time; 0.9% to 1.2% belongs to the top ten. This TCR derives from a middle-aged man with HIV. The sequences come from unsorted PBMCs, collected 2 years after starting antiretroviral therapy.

CDR3 DNA: TGTGCCAGCAGCCGCGGTGGACAGCCCCAGCATTTT. Its translation is CASSRGGQPQHF. The chain carries TRBV7-8 and TRBJ1-5; no definite D call. This CDR3 is 12 amino acids long. Germline V gene lookup returns CDR1 SGHVS and CDR2 FQNEAQ. V was clipped by 5 bases and J by 7 bases, with 9 bases between them.